This paragraph reports one T cell receptor (beta chain). Its antigen is still unknown. The sample comes from a study of T cell repertoires and HLA-DP antigens. Overall study: Sorted CD137+CD4+ samples averaged about 0.2 ug DNA; pre-culture CD4+ samples, around 1,100 ng.

Overall study results and limits: Previously undetected clones averaged around 39% and 49% against the two alleles respectively.

J was trimmed by 5 bases and V by 4 bases; bases with no gene match: 12. Germline CDR1 reads SGHRS; CDR2 reads YFSETQ. The CDR3 has 16 residues. Amplification used primers for 54 TRBV and 13 TRBJ segments. Assay used: immunoSEQ multiplex PCR; TCRdb lists only in-frame clones, some missing. There are some 89,000 clones in the sample; 86% occur only once, and approximately 1.5% lies in the top ten. Material: CD4+ T cells from PBMCs. The origin of this receptor is a man in his fifties in good health and CMV-seronegative. The chain carries TRBV5-1 and TRBJ2-1; 7 nucleotides line up with TRBD1. The DNA for the CDR3 is TGCGCCAGCAGCGCTACAGGGGAGAGGTTTCACAATGAGCAGTTCTTC. Translated: CASSATGERFHNEQFF. The whole variable domain, remainder taken from reference TRBV5-1 and TRBJ2-1, is KAGVTQTPRYLIKTRGQQVTLSCSPISGHRSVSWYQQTPGQGLQFLFEYFSETQRNKGNFPGRFSGRQFSNSRSEMNVSTLELGDSALYLCASSATGERFHNEQFFGPGTRLTVL.